Below, 17 T cell receptor beta chains from the same sample are listed, as sequenced in a study of T-cell memory formation after mild COVID-19. Using its own MiXCR run on the 5' RACE reads, TCRdb lists one record per CDR3 protein. The table shows about 320,000 distinct CDR3 sequences, with around an eighth occurring only once. The sample taken for sequencing was PBMCs or a T cell subset sorted from them (not recorded which). All receptors come from a man between 18 and 29 years old who had mild COVID-19 (a few samples of this study predate the infection). Cell type and time point are not known.

This clonotype was observed a few times. This chain joins TRBV6-5 and TRBJ1-1, with D hard to call. V was clipped by 2 bases and J by 5 bases, with 15 bases between them. CDR3 length: 15 residues. The germline V gene has CDR1 MNHEY and CDR2 SVGAGI. The CDR3 DNA reads as TGTGCCAGCAGTTACGGCGAGGTTCCAGTGACTGAAGCTTTCTTT. Translated: CASSYGEVPVTEAFF.

V is TRBV7-2 and J is TRBJ2-7; 13 bases line up with TRBD2. CDR3 length: 18 amino acids. V was pared by 3 bases and J by 2 bases, with 10 bases of the junction left unmatched. CDR1 SGHTA and CDR2 FQGNSA come from the germline V gene. CDR3 bases: TGTGCCAGCAGCTTGGCGGGGACTAGCGGGGTACCGGCCTACGAGCAGTACGTC. It codes for CASSLAGTSGVPAYEQYV.

This clonotype turned up a few times. The chain uses TRBV6-2 or TRBV6-3 and TRBJ2-5; D possibly corresponds to TRBD2 (6 bases). V was shortened by 8 bases and J by 0 bases, with 19 bases between the two germline ends. The germline gives CDR1 MNHEY, CDR2 SVGEGT. This CDR3 region has 16 residues. The CDR3, as DNA: TGTGCCAGCCAACCCTTCTGGGCGGGGTACCAAGAGACCCAGTACTTC. This sequence encodes CASQPFWAGYQETQYF.

This clonotype was seen a handful of times. The CDR3 nucleotides are TGTGCCAGCGGCGGGGGTCGAGGCAATGAGCAGTTCTTC. Amino acids: CASGGGRGNEQFF. The chain is built from TRBV12-3 or TRBV12-4 and TRBJ2-1; 7 bases line up with TRBD2. Trimming took 8 bases from V and 6 from J; bases not matched to a gene: 7. The CDR3 has 13 residues.

This clonotype was detected a few times. The rearrangement uses TRBV5-4 and TRBJ1-2, with 10 bases lining up with TRBD1. The germline V gene encodes CDR1 SGHNT and CDR2 YYREEE (reference sequence). The CDR3 has 14 residues. V shed 4 bases, J shed 8 bases, and the junction held 8 bases outside the gene matches. The DNA of the CDR3 is TGTGCCAGCAGCCCCGGGACAGGGGTCGGGGGCTACACCTTC. This gives the protein CASSPGTGVGGYTF. Variable domain in full (rest from reference TRBV5-4 and TRBJ1-2): ETGVTQSPTHLIKTRGQQVTLRCSSQSGHNTVSWYQQALGQGPQFIFQYYREEENGRGNFPPRFSGLQFPNYSSELNVNALELDDSALYLCASSPGTGVGGYTFGSGTRLTVV.

This clonotype was counted ten times or more. Here the CDR3 DNA reads TGTGCCAGCAGTTACGACAGGGACACCGGGGAGCTGTTTTTT. Residues: CASSYDRDTGELFF. The chain carries TRBV7-9 and TRBJ2-2; 7 bases are shared with TRBD1. The CDR3 runs to 14 residues. J gave up 3 bases and V 6 bases, and 4 bases lay outside the gene matches. From germline, CDR1 is SEHNR and CDR2 FQNEAQ (reference sequence).

There are many counts of this clonotype. The rearrangement links TRBV2 to TRBJ1-1; no reliable D call. The germline V gene has CDR1 SNHLY and CDR2 FYNNEI. The CDR3 loop spans 14 amino acids. V shed 7 bases and J shed 1 base, with 13 bases lying between them. For the CDR3, the DNA is TGTGCCAGCAACCCCGGTCAGCAGAACACTGAAGCTTTCTTT. Its translation is CASNPGQQNTEAFF.

The chain combines TRBV11-2 with TRBJ2-7; tentative D call: TRBD1 (6 bases). Germline V gene sequence: CDR1 SGHAT, CDR2 FQNNGV. V lost 4 bases and J 3 bases, leaving 16 bases between the germline ends. The CDR3 runs to 15 residues. CDR3 DNA: TGTGCCAGCAGCTACAGGGCGACCCCAATCTACGAGCAGTACTTC. Protein: CASSYRATPIYEQYF.

This clonotype was seen a few times. The rearrangement joins TRBV29-1 to TRBJ1-2, with 9 positions matching TRBD1. The CDR3 totals 16 residues. Unmatched junction bases numbered 14, after V lost 4 bases and J lost 5 bases. From germline, CDR1 is SQVTM and CDR2 ANQGSEA. CDR3 loop: CSVAVAKEDRGYGYTF. In DNA, the CDR3 is TGCAGCGTTGCCGTAGCGAAGGAGGACAGGGGATATGGCTACACCTTC.

The chain uses TRBV5-1 and TRBJ2-5; the match to TRBD2 covers 9 bases. Germline CDR1 and CDR2: SGHRS and YFSETQ. With V trimmed by 4 bases and J by 2 bases, 6 bases remained unmatched. The length of the CDR3 is 15 residues. The DNA for the CDR3 is TGCGCCAGCAGCCCACTAGCGGGCCCTCAAGAGACCCAGTACTTC. Translation gives CASSPLAGPQETQYF.

This chain links TRBV6-1 with TRBJ1-6; D is undetermined. V gave up 4 bases and J gave up 7 bases, with 8 bases separating them. Germline V lookup: CDR1 MNHNS, CDR2 SASEGT. The CDR3 runs to 13 residues. The DNA of the CDR3 is TGTGCCAGCAGTGGGGTTCCGAATTCACCCCTCCACTTT. It codes for CASSGVPNSPLHF.

Only a few counts were recorded for this clonotype. The rearrangement links TRBV7-8 to TRBJ1-5; possible D gene TRBD1, 6 bases. V lost 5 bases to trimming and J lost 2 bases, with 16 bases between them. The CDR3 is 16 amino acids. CDR1 is SGHVS and CDR2 is FQNEAQ in the germline V gene. For the CDR3, the DNA is TGTGCCAGCAGCCGTCGGCAGGGGCACGGCAATCAGCCCCAGCATTTT. Its protein is CASSRRQGHGNQPQHF.

This clonotype turned up a few times. This chain joins TRBV6-2 or TRBV6-3 and TRBJ1-2; 7 positions match TRBD1. The V and J ends lost 6 bases and 3 bases, in that order; junction bases with no gene match: 13. CDR3 length: 16 residues. Per germline, CDR1 MNHEY and CDR2 SVGEGT. CDR3 nucleotide sequence: TGTGCCAGCAGCCTCCGGCCAGGGACAGAAGACTATGGCTACACCTTC. Its translation is CASSLRPGTEDYGYTF.

This clonotype was seen more than once but under ten times. The rearrangement joins TRBV7-8 to TRBJ1-1; D remains ambiguous. V was cut by 5 bases and J by 1 base, with 8 bases left in between. The germline gives CDR1 SGHVS, CDR2 FQNEAQ. The CDR3 length is 13 residues. Written as DNA, the CDR3 is TGTGCCAGCAGCCAACCCGAGAACACTGAAGCTTTCTTT. It translates to CASSQPENTEAFF.

This clonotype occurred a few times. The chain has TRBV7-8 and TRBJ2-7, with a weak D call TRBD1 (6 bases). Germline CDR1 reads SGHVS; CDR2 reads FQNEAQ. Trimming stripped 5 bases from V and 3 bases from J, with 14 bases between. The CDR3 spans 14 residues. The CDR3 reads CASSRLPRGYEQYV. Here the CDR3 DNA reads TGTGCCAGCAGCCGCCTCCCCAGGGGCTACGAGCAGTACGTC.

There are a few counts of this clonotype. This chain uses TRBV18 with TRBJ2-2, with D perhaps given as TRBD1 or TRBD2 (6 bases each). The germline gives CDR1 KGHSH, CDR2 LQKENI. This CDR3 has 15 amino acids. V was shortened by 4 bases and J by 6 bases, with 15 bases between the two germline ends. In nucleotides, the CDR3 is TGTGCCAGCTCACAAATCTCGGAGGGGGCCGGGGAGCTGTTTTTT. Translation: CASSQISEGAGELFF.

The rearrangement joins TRBV29-1 to TRBJ1-4, with a possible D match to TRBD1 (6 bases). The CDR3 consists of 13 residues. Germline CDR1 SQVTM, CDR2 ANQGSEA. Trimming removed 6 bases at V and 7 bases at J, with 15 bases between. CDR3 in DNA: TGCAGCGTCGCGACAGGACGATTTGAAAAACTGTTTTTT. Translating it yields CSVATGRFEKLFF.